Presented here are 2 T cell receptor beta chains from one specimen sequenced in a study of blood T cell repertoires in COVID-19. This table comes from immunoSEQ multiplex PCR, and its TCRdb copy is limited to in-frame clones, with some not included. There are under 400,000 clones in the sample; about 90% occur only once, and less than 3.5% lies in the top ten. Sequencing input: peripheral blood. These receptors came from a woman aged 25-40 years with COVID-19, enrolled during active disease.

The chain combines TRBV5-4 with TRBJ1-2; perhaps TRBD1 as D (6 bases). This CDR3 has 13 residues. Looked up from germline, CDR1 is SGHNT and CDR2 is YYREEE (reference sequence). Trimming removed 0 bases at V and 3 bases at J, with 6 bases between. The CDR3 DNA reads as TGTGCCAGCAGCTTGGACAGGGACTATGGCTACACCTTC. Protein: CASSLDRDYGYTF.

The chain has TRBV28 and TRBJ2-2; possible D gene TRBD1, 5 bases. V was trimmed by 8 bases and J by 4 bases, leaving 11 bases between them. The CDR3 runs 13 residues. Germline V CDR1 and CDR2: MDHEN, SYDVKM. The CDR3 is CASQGRSTGELFF. The CDR3 DNA reads TGTGCCAGCCAGGGTCGGTCCACCGGGGAGCTGTTTTTT.